The next 30 T cell receptor beta chains were all read from a single sample in a study of blood T cells in healthy people across ages. A second PCR, run for roughly 7 to 11 cycles, used a sample-barcoded 5' primer plus a J-beta primer mix. TCRdb processed the 5' RACE reads anew with MiXCR; each CDR3 protein has one entry. The data show some 1,500,000 distinct CDR3 sequences, around 40% seen once. The sample taken for sequencing was blood. The receptors stem from a woman aged 18-29 years in good health.

This clonotype was detected a few times. The CDR3 loop reads CASSEGQGIGTDTQYF. The DNA of the CDR3 is TGTGCCAGCAGTGAAGGACAGGGGATCGGCACAGATACGCAGTATTTT. The chain is built from TRBV25-1 and TRBJ2-3, with 9 bases identical to TRBD1. Per germline, CDR1 MGHDK and CDR2 SYGVNS. This CDR3 region has 16 residues. Trimming removed 2 bases from V and 1 base from J; junction bases left unmatched: 4.

About this clonotype itself: This may be a read error: a much more frequent sequence differs by one nucleotide. V gene TRBV4-1 combines with J gene TRBJ2-1; D perhaps matches TRBD2 (5 bases). Germline V lookup: CDR1 MGHRA, CDR2 YSYEKL. V lost 4 bases and J 2 bases, leaving 12 bases between the germline ends. The CDR3 loop spans 15 amino acids. Written as DNA, the CDR3 is TGCGCCAGCAGCCTCGTGGGAGTGACCTACAATGAGCAGTTCTTC. Its translation is CASSLVGVTYNEQFF.

The genes are TRBV30 and TRBJ2-3; 7 positions match TRBD1. The CDR3 totals 13 residues. The germline V gene has CDR1 GTSNPN and CDR2 SVGIG (reference sequence). J lost 0 bases, V lost 4 bases, and 1 base had no gene match. The CDR3 DNA reads TGTGCCTGGAACAGGGGAAGCACAGATACGCAGTATTTT. Amino acids: CAWNRGSTDTQYF.

The table lists this clonotype with a few counts. The J gene is TRBJ1-4, the V gene TRBV10-3; D not resolved. The CDR3 totals 13 residues. V was shortened by 6 bases and J by 4 bases, with 9 bases between the two germline ends. Germline CDR1 is ENHRY and CDR2 is SYGVKD. The CDR3 protein is CAISGRFNEKLFF. The CDR3 DNA reads TGTGCCATCAGCGGGAGATTTAATGAAAAACTGTTTTTT.

About this clonotype itself: A much larger clone differs by one base, so this may be a read error. The V gene is TRBV29-1, the J gene TRBJ2-5; D unclear. Near its end, the DNA agrees better with TRBJ2-7, so the J call may be wrong. There are 12 residues in the CDR3. The germline V gene encodes CDR1 SQVTM and CDR2 ANQGSEA. CDR3 region: CSGSTGQDEQYF. The CDR3 DNA is TGCAGCGGTAGCACGGGCCAAGACGAGCAGTACTTC.

This clonotype was detected ten times or more. The CDR3 reads CAISESPVYGYTF. DNA of the CDR3: TGTGCCATCAGTGAGTCGCCAGTCTATGGCTACACCTTC. The gene calls are TRBV10-3 and TRBJ1-2, with no clear D. The V end was cut by 0 bases, the J end by 4 bases, with 6 bases between. Germline V gives CDR1 ENHRY, CDR2 SYGVKD. CDR3 size: 13 residues.

This clonotype was detected a few times. The chain joins TRBV4-2 to TRBJ2-3; 12 nucleotides agree with TRBD2. Germline CDR1 and CDR2: LGHNA and YNFKEQ. The trim removed 6 bases at V and 6 bases at J, leaving 13 bases unmatched. This CDR3 is 17 amino acids long. The CDR3 nucleotides are TGTGCCAGCAGTGGTGGGCGGGGACTAGCGGGCGTGGATACGCAGTATTTT. It specifies CASSGGRGLAGVDTQYF.

The table lists this clonotype with a few counts. The rearrangement uses TRBV29-1 and TRBJ2-1; unclear D gene. This CDR3 has 14 amino acids. Trimming stripped 4 bases from V and 0 bases from J, with 10 bases between. Germline V gene lookup returns CDR1 SQVTM and CDR2 ANQGSEA. CDR3 in DNA: TGCAGCGTTGGGTACCTGAGCTCCTACAATGAGCAGTTCTTC. Its protein product is CSVGYLSSYNEQFF.

The chain joins TRBV28 to TRBJ1-5; TRBD1 matches at 8 bases. The germline V gene has CDR1 MDHEN and CDR2 SYDVKM. The CDR3 totals 18 residues. Trimming cost V 6 bases and J 6 bases; bases outside gene matches: 19. CDR3 protein: CASRSRDRLVSAGQPQHF. The CDR3 DNA reads as TGTGCCAGCAGAAGCCGGGACAGGCTTGTCTCCGCGGGTCAGCCCCAGCATTTT.

This clonotype was observed a few times. J is TRBJ2-1 and V is TRBV24-1; possible D gene TRBD1, 5 bases. V shed 4 bases and J shed 8 bases, with 11 bases lying between them. Germline V lookup: CDR1 KGHDR, CDR2 SFDVKD. The CDR3 consists of 13 residues. Here the CDR3 DNA reads TGTGCCACCAGTGACAACGCCAGGGATGAGCAGTTCTTC. Residues: CATSDNARDEQFF.

The table lists this clonotype with a count of one. The J gene is TRBJ2-3, the V gene TRBV20-1, with D perhaps matching TRBD2 (7 bases). The V end lost 3 bases, the J end lost 8 bases, and 18 bases lay between the germline ends. The CDR3 sequence is 14 residues long. Germline CDR1 reads DFQATT; CDR2 reads SNEGSKA (reference sequence). The CDR3 reads CSARGGPTAVTQYF. In nucleotides, the CDR3 is TGCAGTGCTAGGGGGGGGCCCACAGCGGTTACGCAGTATTTT.

This CDR3 reads CASQGGATDTQYF. DNA of the CDR3: TGTGCCAGCCAAGGGGGGGCCACAGATACGCAGTATTTT. The chain is built from TRBV12-3 or TRBV12-4 and TRBJ2-3, with D possibly being TRBD2 (7 bases). CDR3 length equals 13 residues. V lost 8 bases to trimming and J lost 2 bases, with 11 bases between them.

This clonotype has more than one count but fewer than ten. V usage is TRBV29-1 and J usage is TRBJ1-2, with D perhaps TRBD1 (5 bases). From germline, CDR1 is SQVTM and CDR2 ANQGSEA. The CDR3 contains 13 residues. Trimming cost V 4 bases and J 6 bases, with 15 bases left between them. The chain's CDR3 is CSVVGRGPHGYTF. The CDR3 DNA reads TGCAGCGTTGTGGGGCGCGGCCCACATGGCTACACCTTC.

This clonotype showed up just a few times. The gene calls are TRBV19 and TRBJ1-2; unclear D gene. The CDR3 length is 13 residues. Trimming pared 1 base from V and 7 bases from J, leaving 10 bases between. CDR1 LNHDA and CDR2 SQIVND come from the germline V gene (reference sequence). The CDR3 bases are TGTGCCAGTAGTATAGGCGGACTGGGTGGCTACACCTTC. It codes for CASSIGGLGGYTF.

The CDR3 sequence is CASSCRDSQGFQETQYF. As DNA, the CDR3 is TGTGCCAGCAGTTGCCGGGACAGCCAAGGGTTCCAAGAGACCCAGTACTTC. The rearrangement uses TRBV6-7 and TRBJ2-5, with 7 bases fitting TRBD1. TRBV6-7 is identified as an open reading frame with a role that is uncertain. This CDR3 contains 17 residues. V shed 4 bases, J shed 1 base, and the junction held 12 bases outside the gene matches.

This clonotype turned up a few times. A much larger clone lies one base from this, so it may be a read error. J is TRBJ2-1 and V is TRBV28; D is unresolved. Germline values: CDR1 MDHEN, CDR2 SYDVKM. There are 14 residues in the CDR3. Trimming stripped 3 bases from V and 5 bases from J, with 11 bases between. As DNA, the CDR3 is TGTGCCAGCAGTTTCTCGGACCCAGACAATGAGCAGTTCTTC. It encodes CASSFSDPDNEQFF.

V and J are TRBV11-1 and TRBJ2-3; D perhaps matches TRBD1 (6 bases). The germline gives CDR1 SGHAT, CDR2 FQDESV (reference sequence). The V end lost 1 base, the J end lost 4 bases, and 15 bases lay between the germline ends. The CDR3 runs 16 residues. The CDR3 region is CASSLGVNRESDTQYF. The CDR3 region has the DNA TGTGCCAGCAGCTTAGGAGTCAACAGGGAGTCAGATACGCAGTATTTT.

In this sample, this clonotype turned up a few times. The gene calls are TRBV12-3 or TRBV12-4 and TRBJ2-1; D uncertain. V was trimmed by 5 bases and J by 3 bases, leaving 11 bases between them. CDR3 length equals 14 residues. The CDR3 region has the DNA TGTGCCAGCAGTCCCACAGAGCTCTACAATGAGCAGTTCTTC. Amino acids: CASSPTELYNEQFF.

The sample holds many counts of this clonotype. V is TRBV10-3 and J is TRBJ2-5; D is possibly TRBD1 (5 bases). Judging by the DNA end, TRBJ2-7 fits better; the J call may be wrong. CDR1 is ENHRY and CDR2 is SYGVKD in the germline V gene. The CDR3 totals 15 residues. CDR3 nucleotides: TGTGCCATCTCCCCGAATAAGGGGCAGGCCTACGAGCAGTACTTC. This codes for CAISPNKGQAYEQYF.

The chain links TRBV7-2 to TRBJ2-1, with 9 bases fitting TRBD2. CDR1 SGHTA and CDR2 FQGNSA come from the germline V gene. This CDR3 region has 16 residues. V lost 5 bases to trimming and J lost 7 bases; unmatched junction nucleotides: 12. This CDR3 is CASSHRGGRVVNEQFF. In DNA form, the CDR3 reads TGTGCCAGCAGCCACAGAGGCGGGAGGGTGGTGAATGAGCAGTTCTTC. The full variable domain, in which reference TRBV7-2 and TRBJ2-1 provide the parts outside the CDR3, is GAGVSQSPSNKVTEKGKDVELRCDPISGHTALYWYRQSLGQGLEFLIYFQGNSAPDKSGLPSDRFSAERTGGSVSTLTIQRTQQEDSAVYLCASSHRGGRVVNEQFFGPGTRLTVL.

The chain combines TRBV27 with TRBJ2-7; possibly TRBD2 for D (5 bases). This CDR3 has 12 residues. With 5 bases removed from V and 6 bases from J, the gap between germline ends came to 11 bases. Germline CDR1 MNHEY, CDR2 SMNVEV (reference sequence). The chain's CDR3 is CASSNAGGEQYF. The CDR3 nucleotides are TGTGCCAGCAGTAACGCGGGTGGCGAGCAGTACTTC.

The chain links TRBV12-5 to TRBJ2-5; the match to TRBD1 covers 7 bases. The CDR3 runs 16 residues. With V trimmed by 5 bases and J by 2 bases, 11 bases remained unmatched. From germline, CDR1 is LGHNT and CDR2 FRNRAP. This CDR3 reads CASGTPGTEPQETQYF. For the CDR3, the DNA is TGTGCTAGTGGTACCCCCGGGACAGAGCCTCAAGAGACCCAGTACTTC.

Worth noting for this clonotype: This may come from a read error, since a much larger clone is one base off. The chain couples TRBV4-1 to TRBJ2-1; the D is unclear. Matching the DNA end better, TRBJ2-7 makes the J call doubtful. CDR3 length: 15 amino acids. Germline CDR1 is MGHRA and CDR2 is YSYEKL. CDR3 amino acids: CASSQGRSSYNEQYF. CDR3 DNA sequence: TGCGCCAGCAGCCAGGGAAGGAGCTCCTACAATGAGCAGTACTTC.

Here the CDR3 DNA reads TGTGCCAGCAGCGTGCTGTCAGGGAACTATGGCTACACCTTC. This gives the protein CASSVLSGNYGYTF. The V gene is TRBV9, the J gene TRBJ1-2, with a weak D call TRBD1 (5 bases). The CDR3 spans 14 residues. Per germline, CDR1 SGDLS and CDR2 YYNGEE. With 2 bases removed from V and 2 bases from J, the gap between germline ends came to 10 bases.

The chain is built from TRBV12-3 or TRBV12-4 and TRBJ2-1, with D possibly TRBD2 on 6 matching bases. The CDR3 has 17 residues. The V gene lost 1 base and the J gene lost 0 bases, with 13 bases spanning the gap. The CDR3 is CASSLGLAPSSYNEQFF. The CDR3 bases are TGTGCCAGCAGTTTAGGGCTAGCGCCGAGCTCCTACAATGAGCAGTTCTTC.

This clonotype has a handful of counts. The chain is built from TRBV5-6 and TRBJ2-7; D may be TRBD1 (6 bases). Trimming cost V 0 bases and J 5 bases, with 12 bases left between them. CDR1 SGHDT and CDR2 YYEEEE come from the germline V gene. CDR3 length equals 14 residues. The CDR3 protein is CASSLAPQGNEQYF. Here the CDR3 DNA reads TGTGCCAGCAGCTTGGCTCCGCAGGGGAACGAGCAGTACTTC.

The rearrangement uses TRBV6-2 or TRBV6-3 and TRBJ2-3, with D tentatively TRBD2 (6 bases). The CDR3 totals 15 residues. V lost 7 bases and J 5 bases, leaving 19 bases between the germline ends. CDR1 is MNHEY, CDR2 SVGEGT, per germline. Written as DNA, the CDR3 is TGTGCCAGCACCCGAAGGGGACTTGGGCAAGATACGCAGTATTTT. Protein product: CASTRRGLGQDTQYF.

The chain is built from TRBV4-1 and TRBJ2-3, with a weak D call TRBD2 (6 bases). Germline V lookup: CDR1 MGHRA, CDR2 YSYEKL. The CDR3 runs 15 residues. The V end was cut by 4 bases, the J end by 0 bases, with 11 bases between. The CDR3 loop is CASSPIAVSTDTQYF. The CDR3 region has the DNA TGCGCCAGCAGCCCGATAGCGGTTAGCACAGATACGCAGTATTTT.

This clonotype came up a few times. CDR3 amino acids: CSVHRDREAFF. The CDR3 DNA sequence: TGCAGCGTTCACAGGGATCGTGAAGCTTTCTTT. The rearrangement uses TRBV29-1 and TRBJ1-1, with D perhaps TRBD1 (6 bases). Looked up from germline, CDR1 is SQVTM and CDR2 is ANQGSEA. The CDR3 has 11 residues. Trimming removed 5 bases at V and 7 bases at J, with 11 bases between.

The chain combines TRBV28 with TRBJ1-2; D remains unclear. The CDR3 is 13 amino acids. V gave up 3 bases and J gave up 4 bases, with 9 bases separating them. Germline V gives CDR1 MDHEN, CDR2 SYDVKM. CDR3 DNA: TGTGCCAGCAGTTTCGGTTCCTCCTATGGCTACACCTTC. Translated: CASSFGSSYGYTF.